This is a list of T cell receptor beta chains from one sample in a study of Ad26.COV2.S vaccination and SARS-CoV-2 variants. Using immunoSEQ multiplex PCR, the repertoire was profiled, and TCRdb retains in-frame clones only, with some absent. There are around 450,000 clones in the sample; 90% occur only once, and 12% lies in the top ten. The sequences come from peripheral blood, collected in a trial of Ad26.COV2.S vaccine versus placebo. These receptors all come from a person aged 18 to 65 who received the Ad26.COV2.S COVID-19 vaccine or a placebo. Both conserved end residues are part of each CDR3. D genes are given only for firm matches. The size of a clone is reported for some rows only, either as once, few or many, or as a class for expanded clones.

cdr3_length | d_call | j_call | v_call | clone_size | cdr3_nt | cdr3_aa
15 | - | TRBJ2-1 | TRBV11-3 | few | TGTGCCAGCAGCTTAGTCTTGGCGGGCCCCAATGAGCAGTTCTTC | CASSLVLAGPNEQFF
15 | - | TRBJ2-6 | TRBV4-3 | - | TGCGCCAGCAGCCAAGCAGGGACTGGGGCCAACGTCCTGACTTTC | CASSQAGTGANVLTF
12 | - | TRBJ2-5 | TRBV29-1 | - | TGCAGCGTTGATGGGGAGGAAGAGACCCAGTACTTC | CSVDGEEETQYF
15 | - | TRBJ2-1 | TRBV5-1 | once | TGCGCCAGCAGCTTGGCCATGGGGATTGGGTATGAGCAGTTCTTC | CASSLAMGIGYEQFF
11 | - | TRBJ2-7 | TRBV20-1 | - | TGCAGTGCTAGGGCAATCTACGAGCAGTACTTC | CSARAIYEQYF
13 | - | TRBJ2-5 | TRBV6-5 | - | TGTGCCAGCATATGGGGCAGCCAAGAGACCCAGTACTTC | CASIWGSQETQYF
15 | - | TRBJ2-7 | TRBV7-9 | - | TGTGCCAGCGGCCATCTAATAGGGGGCTCCTACGAGCAGTACTTC | CASGHLIGGSYEQYF
14 | - | TRBJ2-7 | TRBV28 | once | TGTGCCAGCCTTAGACCGGGAGGGGGCGGCGAGCAGTACTTC | CASLRPGGGGEQYF
15 | - | TRBJ1-6 | TRBV6-4 | - | TGTGCCAGCAGTGAAGGGGGATCGAGCTCTTCACCCCTCCACTTT | CASSEGGSSSSPLHF
16 | TRBD1 | TRBJ1-1 | TRBV19 | - | TGTGCCAGTAGTACCAACTCCGGGACAGGGGCCACTGAAGCTTTCTTT | CASSTNSGTGATEAFF
13 | - | TRBJ1-2 | TRBV6-5 | - | TGTGCCAGCTCACGCGGCAGGGAAGATGGCTACACCTTC | CASSRGREDGYTF
16 | - | TRBJ2-5 | TRBV24-1 | - | TGTGCCACCAGTGATTTAGGGGCAGAGTATCAAGAGACCCAGTACTTC | CATSDLGAEYQETQYF
14 | - | TRBJ2-1 | TRBV4-1 | - | TGCGCCAGCAGCCAAATTTTGGTAGCGCCCCGTCAGTTCTTC | CASSQILVAPRQFF
16 | TRBD1 | TRBJ1-2 | TRBV6-5 | - | TGTGCCAGCAGTTCCCCACACTCCGGGACAGATTATGGCTACACCTTC | CASSSPHSGTDYGYTF
14 | - | TRBJ2-2 | TRBV5-4 | - | TGTGCCAGCAGACTACGGGCAAACACCGGGGAGCTGTTTTTT | CASRLRANTGELFF
13 | - | TRBJ2-1 | TRBV3-1/TRBV3-2 | few | TGTGCCAGCAGCCAGAATCGAGGGGGTGAGCAGTTCTTC | CASSQNRGGEQFF
13 | - | TRBJ2-5 | TRBV3-1/TRBV3-2 | - | TGTGCCAGCAGCCAAGATCGAGGGGAGACCCAGTACTTC | CASSQDRGETQYF
14 | - | TRBJ2-1 | TRBV18 | - | TGTGCCAGCTCACCACAGCGGACAGACAATGAGCAGTTCTTC | CASSPQRTDNEQFF
15 | - | TRBJ1-2 | TRBV7-2 | - | TGTGCCAGCAGCTTAGGGCCAGCTGAGGGCTATGGCTACACCTTC | CASSLGPAEGYGYTF
13 | - | TRBJ1-2 | TRBV11-2 | - | TGTGCCAGCAGCCGCGGGACGAGCTATGGCTACACCTTC | CASSRGTSYGYTF
14 | - | TRBJ2-3 | TRBV6-5 | - | TGTGCCAGCAGAGGCACTTTTGGCACAGATACGCAGTATTTT | CASRGTFGTDTQYF
17 | TRBD1 | TRBJ2-2 | TRBV28 | - | TGTGCCAGCAGTACTCTAGGGGGCTATTATAACACCGGGGAGCTGTTTTTT | CASSTLGGYYNTGELFF
16 | - | TRBJ1-3 | TRBV7-2 | - | TGTGCCAGCAGCCCCGCCGGGGGCGCCGATGGAAACACCATATATTTT | CASSPAGGADGNTIYF
14 | - | TRBJ1-3 | TRBV6-2/TRBV6-3 | - | TGTGCCAGCAGTTACAGCCCCTCGCCGAACACCATATATTTT | CASSYSPSPNTIYF
14 | TRBD1 | TRBJ2-7 | TRBV6-5 | few | TGTGCCAGCAGGAGGGACAGCATCTCCTACGAGCAGTACTTC | CASRRDSISYEQYF
14 | - | TRBJ1-1 | TRBV3-1/TRBV3-2 | - | TGTGCCAGCAGCCCTCAGGTGATGAACACTGAAGCTTTCTTT | CASSPQVMNTEAFF
14 | TRBD1 | TRBJ2-2 | TRBV2 | few | TGTGCCAGCAACAACAGGGGGCAGGGCGGGGAGCTGTTTTTT | CASNNRGQGGELFF
13 | - | TRBJ1-5 | TRBV7-3 | - | TGTGCCAGCAGCTTAGACGAGAGCCAGCCCCAGCATTTT | CASSLDESQPQHF
13 | TRBD1 | TRBJ1-1 | TRBV19 | - | TGTGCCAGTAGTTTAACAGGGGACACTGAAGCTTTCTTT | CASSLTGDTEAFF
14 | TRBD1 | TRBJ1-1 | TRBV7-9 | - | TGTGCCAGCAGCCTACAGGGGGCCGGCACTGAAGCTTTCTTT | CASSLQGAGTEAFF
13 | - | TRBJ1-1 | TRBV3-1/TRBV3-2 | - | TGTGCCAGCAGCCAAGGCTCGGGCCGGTGGGCTTTCTTT | CASSQGSGRWAFF
13 | - | TRBJ1-1 | TRBV7-2 | - | TGTGCCAGCAGCTTAGGGGCCAACACTGAAGCTTTCTTT | CASSLGANTEAFF
17 | TRBD2 | TRBJ2-5 | TRBV15 | - | TGTGCCACCAGCGAGTTAGGGCTAGCGGGGTCCCAAGAGACCCAGTACTTC | CATSELGLAGSQETQYF
13 | - | TRBJ1-5 | TRBV9 | - | TGTGCCAGCAGCGTAAATAGCAATCAGCCCCAGCATTTT | CASSVNSNQPQHF
17 | TRBD1 | TRBJ2-2 | TRBV29-1 | - | TGCAGCGTTAAGACAGGGGCCACCACTTCTAACACCGGGGAGCTGTTTTTT | CSVKTGATTSNTGELFF
17 | - | TRBJ1-5 | TRBV6-2/TRBV6-3 | - | TGTGCCAGCAGTAAGCGGCCCGTCGGGGGTGGCAATCAGCCCCAGCATTTT | CASSKRPVGGGNQPQHF
16 | TRBD2 | TRBJ2-2 | TRBV27 | - | TGTGCCAGCAGTGTGACTAGCGGAACGAACACCGGGGAGCTGTTTTTT | CASSVTSGTNTGELFF
15 | TRBD1 | TRBJ2-7 | TRBV18 | - | TGTGCCAGCTCACCACCGGGACAGGGTGCCTACGAGCAGTACTTC | CASSPPGQGAYEQYF
13 | - | TRBJ2-7 | TRBV6-5 | - | TGTGCCAGCAGTTACTTAGGGTTCCACGAGCAGTACTTC | CASSYLGFHEQYF
16 | - | TRBJ2-1 | TRBV6-6 | - | TGTGCCAGCAGTTACTCGATCGAACCTACCTACAATGAGCAGTTCTTC | CASSYSIEPTYNEQFF
14 | - | TRBJ1-3 | TRBV19 | - | TGTGCCAGTAGTATGGTGCCCTCTGGAAACACCATATATTTT | CASSMVPSGNTIYF
14 | - | TRBJ2-7 | TRBV5-8 | - | TGTGCCAGCAGCCTATGGGCGAAGTCCTACGAGCAGTACTTC | CASSLWAKSYEQYF
16 | - | TRBJ1-2 | TRBV7-2 | - | TGTGCCAGCAGCTTAGGCGGAGGTGGAGAGTTGTTTAGCTACACCTTC | CASSLGGGGELFSYTF
15 | TRBD2 | TRBJ2-5 | TRBV5-1 | - | TGCGCCAGCAGCTTGGGCGGGAGGTACCAAGAGACCCAGTACTTC | CASSLGGRYQETQYF
14 | TRBD1 | TRBJ2-7 | TRBV10-2 | few | TGCGCCAGCAGTGGGGACAGGCGCCGCTACGAGCAGTACTTC | CASSGDRRRYEQYF
14 | - | TRBJ2-3 | TRBV5-1 | - | TGCGCCAGCAGTAGAAGGGCTGGCACAGATACGCAGTATTTT | CASSRRAGTDTQYF
13 | - | TRBJ1-1 | TRBV6-1 | - | TGTGCCAGCAGTGAGCGGGAGAACACTGAAGCTTTCTTT | CASSERENTEAFF
12 | - | TRBJ1-2 | TRBV19 | - | TGTGCCAGTAGTGCCTCGTACTATGGCTACACCTTC | CASSASYYGYTF
15 | - | TRBJ2-1 | TRBV6-4 | - | TGTGCCAGCAGTGACAGGGGGGGTACCTACAATGAGCAGTTCTTC | CASSDRGGTYNEQFF
13 | - | TRBJ2-1 | TRBV25-1 | - | TGTGCCAGCAGTGACCTCGGGACCAATGAGCAGTTCTTC | CASSDLGTNEQFF
16 | - | TRBJ1-5 | TRBV20-1 | - | TGCAGTGCTAGTAGGCCGACAGGAGTTAGCAATCAGCCCCAGCATTTT | CSASRPTGVSNQPQHF
16 | - | TRBJ2-7 | TRBV5-8 | - | TGTGCCAGCAGCTTGGGGGTGACAGTCATGACCTACGAGCAGTACTTC | CASSLGVTVMTYEQYF
12 | - | TRBJ1-2 | TRBV7-9 | - | TGTGCCAGCAGCTTAGACAACTATGGCTACACCTTC | CASSLDNYGYTF
16 | TRBD2 | TRBJ2-1 | TRBV7-2 | - | TGTGCCAGCAGCCCCCGACTAGCGAGCTCCTACAATGAGCAGTTCTTC | CASSPRLASSYNEQFF
14 | - | TRBJ2-7 | TRBV6-5 | few | TGTGCCAGCACCAAGGGGTTCTCTACCTACGAGCAGTACTTC | CASTKGFSTYEQYF